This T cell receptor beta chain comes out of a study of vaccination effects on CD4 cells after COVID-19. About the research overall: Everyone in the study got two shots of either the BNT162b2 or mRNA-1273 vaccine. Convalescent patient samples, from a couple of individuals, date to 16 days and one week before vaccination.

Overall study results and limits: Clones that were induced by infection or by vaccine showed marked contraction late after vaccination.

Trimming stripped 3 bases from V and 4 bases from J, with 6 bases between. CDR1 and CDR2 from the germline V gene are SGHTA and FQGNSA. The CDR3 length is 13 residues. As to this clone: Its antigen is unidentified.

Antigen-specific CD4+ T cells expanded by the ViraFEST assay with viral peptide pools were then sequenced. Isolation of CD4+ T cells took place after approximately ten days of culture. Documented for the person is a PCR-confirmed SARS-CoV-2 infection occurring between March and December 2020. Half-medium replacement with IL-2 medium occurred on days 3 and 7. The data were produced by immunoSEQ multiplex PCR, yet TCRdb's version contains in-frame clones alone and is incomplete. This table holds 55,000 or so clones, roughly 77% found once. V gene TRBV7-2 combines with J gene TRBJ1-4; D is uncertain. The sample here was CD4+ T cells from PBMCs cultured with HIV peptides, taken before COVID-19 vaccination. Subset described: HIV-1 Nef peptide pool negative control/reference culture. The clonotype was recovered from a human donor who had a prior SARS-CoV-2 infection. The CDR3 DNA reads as TGTGCCAGCAGCTTCAGTGTTAATGAAAAACTGTTTTTT. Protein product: CASSFSVNEKLFF. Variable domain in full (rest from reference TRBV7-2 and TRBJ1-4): GAGVSQSPSNKVTEKGKDVELRCDPISGHTALYWYRQSLGQGLEFLIYFQGNSAPDKSGLPSDRFSAERTGGSVSTLTIQRTQQEDSAVYLCASSFSVNEKLFFGSGTQLSVL.